This entry describes one T cell receptor (beta chain). The CDR3 is made up of 12 amino acids. After removal of 6 bases from V and 3 bases from J, the junction contained 2 bases not matched to a gene. CDR1 is MNHEY and CDR2 is SMNVEV in the germline V gene (reference sequence). Profiling relied on immunoSEQ multiplex PCR, and the TCRdb table lists in-frame clones only, not all of them. The sample holds 250,000 to 300,000 clones, roughly nine tenths seen once. This record belongs to a study of blood T cell repertoires in COVID-19. Sequencing input: peripheral blood. This chain connects TRBV27 to TRBJ2-7, with TRBD2 matching over 7 bases. This receptor was obtained from a woman in her twenties or thirties with COVID-19, enrolled during active disease. Here the CDR3 reads CASSPGGYEQYF. In nucleotides, the CDR3 is TGTGCCAGCAGCCCGGGAGGCTACGAGCAGTACTTC.